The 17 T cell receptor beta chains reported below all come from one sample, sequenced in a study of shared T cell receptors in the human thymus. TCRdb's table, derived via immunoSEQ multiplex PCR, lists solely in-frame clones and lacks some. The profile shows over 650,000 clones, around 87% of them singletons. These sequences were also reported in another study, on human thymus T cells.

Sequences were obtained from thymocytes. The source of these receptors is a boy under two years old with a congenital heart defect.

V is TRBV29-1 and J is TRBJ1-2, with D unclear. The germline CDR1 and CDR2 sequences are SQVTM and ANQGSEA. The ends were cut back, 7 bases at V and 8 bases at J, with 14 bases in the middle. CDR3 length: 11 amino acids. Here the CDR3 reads CSEELGVGYTF. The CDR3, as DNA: TGCAGCGAAGAGCTCGGGGTAGGCTACACCTTC.

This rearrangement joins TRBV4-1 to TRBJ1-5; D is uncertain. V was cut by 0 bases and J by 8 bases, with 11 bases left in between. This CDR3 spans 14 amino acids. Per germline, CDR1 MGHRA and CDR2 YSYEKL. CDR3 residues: CASSQETGWEPQHF. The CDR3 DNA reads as TGCGCCAGCAGCCAAGAGACCGGGTGGGAGCCCCAGCATTTT.

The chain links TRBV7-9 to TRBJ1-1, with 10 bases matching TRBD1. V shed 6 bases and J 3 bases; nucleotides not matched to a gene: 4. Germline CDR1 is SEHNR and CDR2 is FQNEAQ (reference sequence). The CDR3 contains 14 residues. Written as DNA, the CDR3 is TGTGCCAGCAGTAGGGACAGGGGAGACACTGAAGCTTTCTTT. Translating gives CASSRDRGDTEAFF.

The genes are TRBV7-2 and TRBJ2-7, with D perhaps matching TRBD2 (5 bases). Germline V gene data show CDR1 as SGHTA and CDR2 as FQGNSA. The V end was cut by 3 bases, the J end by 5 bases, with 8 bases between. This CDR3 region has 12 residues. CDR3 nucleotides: TGTGCCAGCAGCTTGCTCGGGGACGAGCAGTACTTC. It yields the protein CASSLLGDEQYF.

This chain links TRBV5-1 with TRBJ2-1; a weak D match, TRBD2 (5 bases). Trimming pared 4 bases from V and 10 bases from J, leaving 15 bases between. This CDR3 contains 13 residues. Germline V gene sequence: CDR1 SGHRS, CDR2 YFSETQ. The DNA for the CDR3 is TGCGCCAGCAGCAACCGCGGCGGAGGCGAGCAGTTCTTC. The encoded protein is CASSNRGGGEQFF. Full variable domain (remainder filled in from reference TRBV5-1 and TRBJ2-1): KAGVTQTPRYLIKTRGQQVTLSCSPISGHRSVSWYQQTPGQGLQFLFEYFSETQRNKGNFPGRFSGRQFSNSRSEMNVSTLELGDSALYLCASSNRGGGEQFFGPGTRLTVL.

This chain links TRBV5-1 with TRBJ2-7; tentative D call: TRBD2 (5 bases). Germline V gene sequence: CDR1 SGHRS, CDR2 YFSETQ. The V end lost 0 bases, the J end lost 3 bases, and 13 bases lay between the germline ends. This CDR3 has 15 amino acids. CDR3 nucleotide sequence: TGCGCCAGCAGCTTGGTGGAGGCGTCGGTCTACGAGCAGTACTTC. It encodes CASSLVEASVYEQYF.

The CDR3 sequence is CATTSVPAGTEAFF. The CDR3, as DNA: TGTGCCACCACGTCGGTTCCCGCGGGCACTGAAGCTTTCTTT. The gene calls are TRBV18 and TRBJ1-1; no firm D call. V lost 10 bases, J lost 4 bases, and 19 bases lay in between. CDR1 is KGHSH, CDR2 LQKENI, per germline. The CDR3 is made up of 14 amino acids.

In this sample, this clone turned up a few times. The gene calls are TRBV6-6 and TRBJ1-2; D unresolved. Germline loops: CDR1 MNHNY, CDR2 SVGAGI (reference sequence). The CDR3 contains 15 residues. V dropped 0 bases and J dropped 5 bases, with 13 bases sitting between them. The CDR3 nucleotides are TGTGCCAGCAGTTACTCGAAGGCAGGCTCGTATGGCTACACCTTC. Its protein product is CASSYSKAGSYGYTF.

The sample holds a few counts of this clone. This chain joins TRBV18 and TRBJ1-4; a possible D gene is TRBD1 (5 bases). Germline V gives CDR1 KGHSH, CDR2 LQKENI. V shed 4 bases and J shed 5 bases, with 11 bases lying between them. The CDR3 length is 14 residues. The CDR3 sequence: CASSRRQLNEKLFF. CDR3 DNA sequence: TGTGCCAGCTCACGACGACAGCTGAATGAAAAACTGTTTTTT.

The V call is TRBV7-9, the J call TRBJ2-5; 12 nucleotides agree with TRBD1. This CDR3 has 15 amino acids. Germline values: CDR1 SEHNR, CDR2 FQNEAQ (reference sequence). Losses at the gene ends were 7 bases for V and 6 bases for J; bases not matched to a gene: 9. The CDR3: CASIPGTGGAKTQYF. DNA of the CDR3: TGTGCCAGCATTCCCGGGACAGGGGGCGCGAAGACCCAGTACTTC.

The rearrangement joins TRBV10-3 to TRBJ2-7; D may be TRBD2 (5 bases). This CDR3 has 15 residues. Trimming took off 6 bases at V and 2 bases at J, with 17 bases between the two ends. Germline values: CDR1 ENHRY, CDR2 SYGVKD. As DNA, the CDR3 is TGTGCCATCAGGGGCGAGGAGGACGGACCCTACGAGCAGTACTTC. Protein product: CAIRGEEDGPYEQYF.

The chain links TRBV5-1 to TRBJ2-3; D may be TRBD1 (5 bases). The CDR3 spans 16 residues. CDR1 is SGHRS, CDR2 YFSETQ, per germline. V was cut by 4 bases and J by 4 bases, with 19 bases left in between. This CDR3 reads CASSLPGPRAPDTQYF. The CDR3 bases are TGCGCCAGCAGCCTGCCAGGACCCAGGGCCCCAGATACGCAGTATTTT.

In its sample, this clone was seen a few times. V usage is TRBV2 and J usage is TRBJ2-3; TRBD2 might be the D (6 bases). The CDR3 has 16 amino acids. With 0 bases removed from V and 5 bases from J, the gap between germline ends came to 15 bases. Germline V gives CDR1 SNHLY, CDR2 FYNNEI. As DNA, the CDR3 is TGTGCCAGCAGTGAAGCTAGCGGTCCACGGAGAGATACGCAGTATTTT. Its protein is CASSEASGPRRDTQYF.

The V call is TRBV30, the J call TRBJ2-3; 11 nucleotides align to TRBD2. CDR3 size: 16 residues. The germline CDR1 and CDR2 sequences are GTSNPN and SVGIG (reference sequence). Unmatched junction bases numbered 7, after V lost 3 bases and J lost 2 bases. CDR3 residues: CAWRARTSGYTDTQYF. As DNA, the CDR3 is TGTGCCTGGAGAGCCCGGACTAGCGGGTACACAGATACGCAGTATTTT.

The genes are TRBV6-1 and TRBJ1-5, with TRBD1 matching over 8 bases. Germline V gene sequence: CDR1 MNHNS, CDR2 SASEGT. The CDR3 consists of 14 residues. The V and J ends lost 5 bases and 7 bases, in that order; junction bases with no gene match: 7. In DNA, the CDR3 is TGTGCCAGCAGTTTCGGACAGGGCGACCAGCCCCAGCATTTT. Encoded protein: CASSFGQGDQPQHF.

CDR3 amino acids: CASSYSMGAGPSGNTIYF. CDR3 in DNA: TGTGCCAGCAGTTACTCGATGGGCGCCGGCCCCTCTGGAAACACCATATATTTT. This chain links TRBV6-7 with TRBJ1-3; D remains unclear. TRBV6-7 is filed as an ORF, its function uncertain. This CDR3 spans 18 amino acids. Trimming removed 0 bases from V and 0 bases from J, with 15 bases in between.

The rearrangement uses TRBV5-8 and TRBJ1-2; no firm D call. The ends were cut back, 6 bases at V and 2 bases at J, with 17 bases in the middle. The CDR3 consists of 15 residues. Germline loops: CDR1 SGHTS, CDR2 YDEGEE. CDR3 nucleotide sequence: TGTGCCAGCAACCAGCGGTTTTGGGAGAACTATGGCTACACCTTC. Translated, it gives CASNQRFWENYGYTF.